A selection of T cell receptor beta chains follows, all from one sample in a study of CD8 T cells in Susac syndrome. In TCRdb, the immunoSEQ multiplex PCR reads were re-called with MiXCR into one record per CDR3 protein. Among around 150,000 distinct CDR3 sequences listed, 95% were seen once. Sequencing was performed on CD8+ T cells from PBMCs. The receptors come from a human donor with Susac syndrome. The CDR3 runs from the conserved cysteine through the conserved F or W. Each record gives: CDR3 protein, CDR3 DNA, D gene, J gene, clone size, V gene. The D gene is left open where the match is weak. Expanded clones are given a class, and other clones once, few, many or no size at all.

CATSFALEFQETQYF | TGTGCCACCTCTTTTGCTTTGGAGTTTCAAGAGACCCAGTACTTC | . | TRBJ2-5 | . | TRBV4-2
CSARDSAVWDEQFF | TGCAGTGCTAGAGATAGTGCAGTATGGGATGAGCAGTTCTTC | . | TRBJ2-1 | once | TRBV20-1
CASSPREDEPAYEQYF | TGTGCCAGCTCACCAAGAGAGGACGAGCCAGCCTACGAGCAGTACTTC | . | TRBJ2-7 | . | TRBV18
CASSQVGSPLYEQYF | TGTGCCAGCAGCCAAGTAGGGTCCCCCCTCTACGAGCAGTACTTC | . | TRBJ2-7 | . | TRBV14
CASSPPWGRATEAFF | TGTGCCAGCAGCCCCCCTTGGGGTAGGGCCACTGAAGCTTTCTTT | . | TRBJ1-1 | . | TRBV3-1
CASRGAGGERSYEQYF | TGTGCCAGCAGGGGGGCAGGAGGGGAACGCTCCTACGAGCAGTACTTC | . | TRBJ2-7 | . | TRBV27
CASSPASSGQYNEQFF | TGTGCCAGCAGCCCTGCGTCGAGCGGTCAATACAATGAGCAGTTCTTC | . | TRBJ2-1 | . | TRBV11-2
CASSPAGFSDEQYF | TGTGCCAGCAGCCCGGCAGGGTTCTCGGACGAGCAGTACTTC | . | TRBJ2-7 | . | TRBV9
CSVPHLSDTQYF | TGCAGCGTTCCCCATTTGTCAGATACGCAGTATTTT | . | TRBJ2-3 | . | TRBV29-1
CASSSPTASYEQYF | TGTGCCAGCAGCTCACCGACAGCCTCCTACGAGCAGTACTTC | . | TRBJ2-7 | . | TRBV11-3
CASSGGTGRGTDTQYF | TGTGCCAGCAGTGGGGGAACGGGAAGAGGCACAGATACGCAGTATTTT | . | TRBJ2-3 | . | TRBV3-1
CASSHDIHGGNTEAFF | TGTGCCAGCAGCCACGACATCCACGGGGGGAACACTGAAGCTTTCTTT | . | TRBJ1-1 | once | TRBV7-6
CASSQQGALHYGYTF | TGTGCCAGCAGCCAGCAGGGAGCCTTACATTATGGCTACACCTTC | . | TRBJ1-2 | . | TRBV6-5
CASSYSIYQPQHF | TGTGCCAGCAGTTACTCGATATATCAGCCCCAGCATTTT | . | TRBJ1-5 | . | TRBV6-5